The present T cell receptor beta chain was sequenced within a study of human T cells and chemical hapten exposure. Study background: A mostly female patient group had alopecia areata, totalis or universalis. Study-wide points: The number of TCRs above 1 in 1000 frequency did not change after DPC sensitization. As the donors had alopecia, their immune response may differ from healthy people's.

This clonotype showed up many times. Its cognate antigen is unknown. The CDR3 sequence is 15 residues long. Germline loops: CDR1 DFQATT, CDR2 SNEGSKA (reference sequence). The V gene end was trimmed by 6 bases and the J gene end by 2 bases; junction bases not matched to a gene: 5. TCRdb reanalysed the RACE reads using MiXCR and keeps one entry per CDR3 protein. The data hold 240,000 or so distinct CDR3 sequences, with approximately 8.4% observed a single time. Time point described: pre-sensitization, week 0. Treatment in this sample: therapeutic diphenylcyclopropenone sensitization with weekly scalp DPC. Patches went on only after blood had been drawn each time.

The rearrangement links TRBV20-1 to TRBJ2-7; 15 bases map to TRBD2. Material: whole blood, obtained in connection with sensitization to the hapten diphenylcyclopropenone (DPC). The clonotype originates from a woman between 35 and 50 years old with alopecia areata. Some clones in this sample may be carry-over from other donors' samples. The CDR3 coding sequence is TGCAGTGCAAAGGGACTAGCGGGAGGCGCCTACGAGCAGTACTTC. Encoded protein: CSAKGLAGGAYEQYF.